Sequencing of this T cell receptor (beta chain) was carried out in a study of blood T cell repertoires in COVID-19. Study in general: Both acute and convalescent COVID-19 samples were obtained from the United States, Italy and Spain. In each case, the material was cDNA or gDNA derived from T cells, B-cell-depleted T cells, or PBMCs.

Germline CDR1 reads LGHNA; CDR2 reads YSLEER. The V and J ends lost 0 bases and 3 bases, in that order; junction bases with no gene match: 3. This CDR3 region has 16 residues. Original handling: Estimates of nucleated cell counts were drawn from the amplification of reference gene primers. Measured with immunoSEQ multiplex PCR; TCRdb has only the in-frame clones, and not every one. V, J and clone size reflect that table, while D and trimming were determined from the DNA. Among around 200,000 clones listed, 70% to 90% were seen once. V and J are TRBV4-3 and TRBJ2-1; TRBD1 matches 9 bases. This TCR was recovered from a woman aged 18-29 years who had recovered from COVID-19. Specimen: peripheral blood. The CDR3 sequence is CASSQDGGQGYNEQFF. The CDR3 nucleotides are TGCGCCAGCAGCCAAGATGGGGGACAGGGCTACAATGAGCAGTTCTTC.